The rows below give T cell receptor beta chains drawn from one sample of a study of blood T cell repertoires in COVID-19. Assay used: immunoSEQ multiplex PCR; TCRdb lists only in-frame clones, some missing. Found here are 200,000 to 300,000 clones, around 84% of them singletons; the top ten hold 4.2%. Sequences were obtained from peripheral blood. The receptor set was obtained from a man between 60 and 75 years old with acute or convalescent COVID-19. Both conserved end residues are part of each CDR3. A D gene is named only where the DNA matches it firmly. Not every row has a clone size; where given, it reads once, few, many or a size class.

D	size	J	V	CDR3	DNA
TRBD1	.	TRBJ1-1	TRBV18	CASSGDRAYEAFF	TGTGCCAGCTCTGGGGACAGGGCTTATGAAGCTTTCTTT
TRBD2	once	TRBJ2-1	TRBV6-6	CASSYSTLAGGDEQFF	TGTGCCAGCAGTTACTCGACTCTAGCGGGAGGAGATGAGCAGTTCTTC
TRBD1	.	TRBJ2-6	TRBV7-2	CASSAGQGRTGANVLTF	TGTGCCAGCAGCGCAGGACAGGGGAGAACTGGGGCCAACGTCCTGACTTTC
.	.	TRBJ2-7	TRBV9	CASSVGQTSSSYEQYF	TGTGCCAGCAGCGTAGGACAGACTAGTAGCTCCTACGAGCAGTACTTC
.	.	TRBJ1-1	TRBV25-1	CASSEQNTEAFF	TGTGCCAGCAGTGAACAGAACACTGAAGCTTTCTTT
.	.	TRBJ2-1	TRBV10-3	CAISPQGRRSSYNEQFF	TGTGCCATCAGTCCCCAGGGGCGCCGAAGCTCCTACAATGAGCAGTTCTTC
.	.	TRBJ1-2	TRBV4-1	CASSQDPANSGYGYTF	TGCGCCAGCAGCCAAGATCCAGCTAATTCGGGGTATGGCTACACCTTC
TRBD1	.	TRBJ2-5	TRBV7-3	CASSLTGTGAWETQYF	TGTGCCAGCAGCTTGACCGGGACAGGGGCGTGGGAGACCCAGTACTTC
TRBD1	.	TRBJ2-7	TRBV19	CASSLGQGFHEQYF	TGTGCCAGTAGTCTTGGACAGGGGTTCCACGAGCAGTACTTC
.	.	TRBJ2-5	TRBV29-1	CSVADLETQYF	TGCAGCGTTGCAGACTTAGAGACCCAGTACTTC
TRBD2	.	TRBJ2-1	TRBV2	CASKPGLAGGYEQFF	TGTGCCAGCAAGCCCGGACTAGCGGGGGGATATGAGCAGTTCTTC
.	.	TRBJ2-5	TRBV7-8	CASSFPGEETQYF	TGTGCCAGCAGCTTTCCCGGGGAAGAGACCCAGTACTTC
.	.	TRBJ1-1	TRBV24-1	CATSDFQGTEAFF	TGTGCCACCAGTGATTTCCAGGGGACTGAAGCTTTCTTT
.	.	TRBJ1-5	TRBV19	CASSTGGAGNQPQHF	TGTGCCAGTAGTACGGGGGGCGCTGGCAATCAGCCCCAGCATTTT
.	.	TRBJ2-4	TRBV7-9	CASSLAWAGVGKNIQYF	TGTGCCAGCAGCTTAGCTTGGGCAGGGGTCGGCAAAAACATTCAGTACTTC
.	.	TRBJ2-1	TRBV7-8	CASRPRLYNEQFF	TGTGCCAGCAGGCCCCGCCTATACAATGAGCAGTTCTTC
.	.	TRBJ1-3	TRBV28	CASSTTPRFSGNTIYF	TGTGCCAGCAGTACGACTCCCCGCTTCTCTGGAAACACCATATATTTT
.	.	TRBJ2-7	TRBV18	CASSPPSGISYEQYF	TGTGCCAGCTCACCACCAAGCGGAATCTCCTACGAGCAGTACTTC
TRBD1	.	TRBJ2-3	TRBV9	CASNRDRADTQYF	TGTGCCAGCAACCGGGACAGGGCAGATACGCAGTATTTT
.	.	TRBJ2-4	TRBV11-1	CASSLGLTGQKNIQYF	TGTGCCAGCAGCTTAGGACTCACAGGGCAGAAAAACATTCAGTACTTC
.	.	TRBJ1-3	TRBV14	CASSQDGTLRSGNTIYF	TGTGCCAGCAGCCAAGATGGGACATTACGGTCCGGAAACACCATATATTTT
TRBD2	few	TRBJ2-1	TRBV29-1	CSVQRELDEQFF	TGCAGCGTCCAGCGGGAGTTGGATGAGCAGTTCTTC
TRBD2	.	TRBJ2-7	TRBV18	CASSPPSGGSYEQYF	TGTGCCAGCTCACCACCTAGCGGGGGGAGCTACGAGCAGTACTTC
TRBD2	.	TRBJ2-1	TRBV10-3	CAITGGLAGGYEQFF	TGTGCCATCACGGGGGGACTAGCGGGAGGCTATGAGCAGTTCTTC
.	.	TRBJ2-1	TRBV27	CASSLLTTSSYNEQFF	TGTGCCAGCAGTCTCTTGACAACCAGCTCCTACAATGAGCAGTTCTTC
TRBD2	.	TRBJ2-1	TRBV18	CASSPGLAEFNEQFF	TGTGCCAGCTCACCAGGACTAGCGGAATTTAATGAGCAGTTCTTC
TRBD2	.	TRBJ2-1	TRBV28	CASSLFGSGVNEQFF	TGTGCCAGCAGTTTGTTCGGGAGCGGGGTTAATGAGCAGTTCTTC
.	.	TRBJ2-1	TRBV4-3	CASSQEPTGQPYNEQFF	TGCGCCAGCAGCCAAGAGCCTACGGGTCAGCCCTACAATGAGCAGTTCTTC
TRBD1	.	TRBJ2-7	TRBV18	CASSTGSTYEQYF	TGTGCCAGCTCGACAGGGAGTACCTACGAGCAGTACTTC
.	once	TRBJ2-3	TRBV19	CASSPLRGGADTQYF	TGTGCCAGTAGCCCCCTCAGGGGCGGCGCAGATACGCAGTATTTT
TRBD2	.	TRBJ2-5	TRBV7-9	CASSFTSGAETQYF	TGTGCCAGCAGCTTCACTAGCGGGGCAGAGACCCAGTACTTC
TRBD2	.	TRBJ2-4	TRBV20-1	CSASGLAGGGWEYF	TGCAGTGCTAGTGGGCTAGCGGGAGGAGGATGGGAGTACTTC
.	.	TRBJ2-5	TRBV4-1	CASSYPLDHEGHQETQYF	TGCGCCAGCAGCTACCCCCTCGACCACGAGGGCCACCAAGAGACCCAGTACTTC
.	.	TRBJ2-7	TRBV6-5	CASSPDRVLYEQYF	TGTGCCAGCAGTCCTGACAGAGTCCTCTACGAGCAGTACTTC
.	.	TRBJ2-4	TRBV15	CATRNRGGQNIQYF	TGTGCCACCAGAAACAGGGGAGGCCAAAACATTCAGTACTTC
.	few	TRBJ2-5	TRBV3-1/TRBV3-2	CASSPPEAGRETQYF	TGTGCCAGCAGCCCCCCAGAAGCAGGGCGAGAGACCCAGTACTTC
TRBD1	.	TRBJ2-7	TRBV6-2/TRBV6-3	CASSYSPDRVYEQYF	TGTGCCAGCAGTTACTCTCCGGACAGGGTCTACGAGCAGTACTTC
TRBD1	.	TRBJ2-6	TRBV6-5	CASRTGVGANVLTF	TGTGCCAGCAGGACAGGGGTCGGGGCCAACGTCCTGACTTTC
TRBD1	.	TRBJ2-7	TRBV25-1	CASSFSTGGRYEQYF	TGTGCCAGCAGTTTCTCGACAGGGGGCAGATACGAGCAGTACTTC
TRBD1	.	TRBJ1-1	TRBV19	CASSFNRGGTEAFF	TGTGCCAGTAGTTTCAACAGGGGCGGCACTGAAGCTTTCTTT
TRBD1	few	TRBJ2-2	TRBV10-3	CAISESRGRDTGELFF	TGTGCCATCAGTGAGTCGAGGGGGCGCGACACCGGGGAGCTGTTTTTT
TRBD2	.	TRBJ2-7	TRBV28	CASRLTSGRNYEQYF	TGTGCCAGCAGACTGACTAGCGGGAGGAACTACGAGCAGTACTTC